This T cell receptor beta chain originates from a study of shared clonotypes between healthy human individuals. The wider study: Donors consisted of a couple of women and a few men between 18 and 49.

The V end was cut by 6 bases, the J end by 0 bases, with 12 bases between. This CDR3 spans 16 amino acids. CDR1 is LNHDA, CDR2 SQIVND, per germline (reference sequence). Method: immunoSEQ multiplex PCR; TCRdb's copy keeps in-frame clones and lacks some. The profile covers over 2 million clones, with 85% to 95% appearing a single time and more than 0.35% taken by the ten largest. Input material: naive CD4+ T cells from PBMCs. Specified subset: CD45RA+ positively selected. This chain links TRBV19 with TRBJ2-6; no clear D gene. The clonotype comes from a man between 18 and 29 years old in good health. Some clones in this sample may be carry-over from other donors' samples. CDR3 in DNA: TGTGCCAGTAGAGGCAGGTCGAGCTCTGGGGCCAACGTCCTGACTTTC. Its translation: CASRGRSSSGANVLTF.